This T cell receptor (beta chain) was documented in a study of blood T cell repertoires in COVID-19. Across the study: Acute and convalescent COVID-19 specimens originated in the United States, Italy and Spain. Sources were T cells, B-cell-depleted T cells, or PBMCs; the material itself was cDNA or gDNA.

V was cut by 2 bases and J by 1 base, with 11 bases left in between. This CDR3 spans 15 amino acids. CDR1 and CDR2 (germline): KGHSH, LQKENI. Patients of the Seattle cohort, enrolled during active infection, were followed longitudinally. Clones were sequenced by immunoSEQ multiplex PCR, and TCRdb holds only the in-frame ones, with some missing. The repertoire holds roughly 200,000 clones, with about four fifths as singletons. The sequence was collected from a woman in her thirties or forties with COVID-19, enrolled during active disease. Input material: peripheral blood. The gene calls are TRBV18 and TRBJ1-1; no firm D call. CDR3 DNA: TGTGCCAGCTCACCAACACAGACCCGGAACACTGAAGCTTTCTTT. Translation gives CASSPTQTRNTEAFF. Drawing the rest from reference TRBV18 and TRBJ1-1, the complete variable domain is NAGVMQNPRHLVRRRGQEARLRCSPMKGHSHVYWYRQLPEEGLKFMVYLQKENIIDESGMPKERFSAEFPKEGPSILRIQQVVRGDSAAYFCASSPTQTRNTEAFFGQGTRLTVV.